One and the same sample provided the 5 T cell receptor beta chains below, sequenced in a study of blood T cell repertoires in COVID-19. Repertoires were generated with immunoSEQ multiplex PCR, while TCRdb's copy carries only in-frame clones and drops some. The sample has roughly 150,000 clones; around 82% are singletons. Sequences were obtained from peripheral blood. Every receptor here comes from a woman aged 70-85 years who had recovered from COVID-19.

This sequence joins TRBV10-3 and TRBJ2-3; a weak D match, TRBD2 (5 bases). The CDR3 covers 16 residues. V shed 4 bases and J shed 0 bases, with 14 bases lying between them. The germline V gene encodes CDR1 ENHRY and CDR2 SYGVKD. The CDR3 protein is CAISGPERSSTDTQYF. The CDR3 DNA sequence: TGTGCCATCAGTGGCCCTGAGCGGTCCAGCACAGATACGCAGTATTTT.

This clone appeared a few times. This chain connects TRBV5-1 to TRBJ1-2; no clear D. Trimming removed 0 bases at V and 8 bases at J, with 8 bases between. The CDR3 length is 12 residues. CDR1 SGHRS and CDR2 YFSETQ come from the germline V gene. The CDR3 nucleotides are TGCGCCAGCAGCTTGGAGTCGGAGGGCTACACCTTC. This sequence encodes CASSLESEGYTF.

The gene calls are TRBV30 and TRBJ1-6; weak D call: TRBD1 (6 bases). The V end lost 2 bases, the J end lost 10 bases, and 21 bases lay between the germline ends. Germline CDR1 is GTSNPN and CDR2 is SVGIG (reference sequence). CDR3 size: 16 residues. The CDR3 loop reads CAWSPHLTGSGSPLHF. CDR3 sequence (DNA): TGTGCCTGGAGTCCTCATCTCACAGGGTCGGGATCACCCCTCCACTTT.

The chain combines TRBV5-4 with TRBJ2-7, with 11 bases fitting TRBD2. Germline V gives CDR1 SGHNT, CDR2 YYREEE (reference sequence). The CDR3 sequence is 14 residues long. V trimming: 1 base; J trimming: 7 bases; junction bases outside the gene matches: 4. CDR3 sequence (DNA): TGTGCCAGCAGCTTGCTAGCGGGGGGTGGGGAGCAGTACTTC. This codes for CASSLLAGGGEQYF.

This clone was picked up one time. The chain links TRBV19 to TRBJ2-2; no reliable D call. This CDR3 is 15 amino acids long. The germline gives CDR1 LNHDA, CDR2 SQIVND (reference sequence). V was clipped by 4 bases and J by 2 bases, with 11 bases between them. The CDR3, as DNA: TGTGCCAGTAGTACCTTTACTAAAAACACCGGGGAGCTGTTTTTT. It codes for CASSTFTKNTGELFF.